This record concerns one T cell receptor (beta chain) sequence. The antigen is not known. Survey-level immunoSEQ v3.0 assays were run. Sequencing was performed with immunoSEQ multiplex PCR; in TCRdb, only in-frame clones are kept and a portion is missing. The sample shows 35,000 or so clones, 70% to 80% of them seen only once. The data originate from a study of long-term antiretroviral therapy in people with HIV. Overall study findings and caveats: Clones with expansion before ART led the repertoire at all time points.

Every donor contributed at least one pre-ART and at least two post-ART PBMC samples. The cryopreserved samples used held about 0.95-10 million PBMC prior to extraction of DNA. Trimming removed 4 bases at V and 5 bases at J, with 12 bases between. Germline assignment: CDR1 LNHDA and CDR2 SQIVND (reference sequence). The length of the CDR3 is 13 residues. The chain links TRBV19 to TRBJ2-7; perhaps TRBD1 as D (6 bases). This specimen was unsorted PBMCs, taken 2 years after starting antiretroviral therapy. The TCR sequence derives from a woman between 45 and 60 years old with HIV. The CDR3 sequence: CASSTTGRNEQYF. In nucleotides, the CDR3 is TGTGCCAGTAGTACCACAGGGCGAAACGAGCAGTACTTC.